Listed here are 13 T cell receptor beta chains from one sample, sequenced in a study of cytomegalovirus exposure and HLA in healthy donors. PCR amplification relied on 60 Vbeta primers (plus 13 Jbeta primers). Sequenced by immunoSEQ multiplex PCR; TCRdb stores in-frame clones only, minus some. The table has roughly 110,000 clones, around 75% seen once. Material for sequencing was PBMCs. Every receptor here comes from a female donor in good health and CMV-seronegative.

This rearrangement joins TRBV27 to TRBJ1-1; D gene unclear. In germline, CDR1 is MNHEY, CDR2 SMNVEV (reference sequence). The CDR3 is 12 residues long. Deletions cut 6 bases from V and 8 bases from J, with 13 bases between. This chain's CDR3 is CASSPRVGEAFF. As DNA, the CDR3 is TGTGCCAGCAGCCCTCGGGTCGGGGAAGCTTTCTTT.

Regarding this clone: Germline is not matched at one junction end, which may reflect a read error. This rearrangement joins TRBV7-7 to TRBJ2-3; TRBD2 matches 9 bases. The CDR3 is 16 residues long. Germline CDR1 is SSHAT and CDR2 is FNYEAQ (reference sequence). CDR3 sequence reads: CASSPLAGAGTDTQYF. CDR3 coding DNA: TGTGCTAGCAGCCCCTTAGCGGGAGCGGGGACAGATACGCAGTATTTT.

The J gene is TRBJ2-5, the V gene TRBV28, with 7 bases that match TRBD2. The V segment lost 5 bases and the J segment 4 bases; nucleotides outside the gene matches: 4. The CDR3 totals 13 residues. Germline-derived CDR1 and CDR2 are MDHEN and SYDVKM. The CDR3 reads CASSLGGGETQYF. The CDR3 DNA reads as TGTGCCAGCAGTCTGGGGGGGGGAGAGACCCAGTACTTC. Using reference TRBV28 and TRBJ2-5 for the parts outside the CDR3, the full variable domain is DVKVTQSSRYLVKRTGEKVFLECVQDMDHENMFWYRQDPGLGLRLIYFSYDVKMKEKGDIPEGYSVSREKKERFSLILESASTNQTSMYLCASSLGGGETQYFGPGTRLLVL.

The J gene is TRBJ1-4, the V gene TRBV18, with D perhaps TRBD1 (6 bases). The CDR3 has 14 residues. The germline V gene encodes CDR1 KGHSH and CDR2 LQKENI. The V end was cut by 3 bases, the J end by 7 bases, with 12 bases between. The CDR3 DNA follows: TGTGCCAGCTCACCTACAGGGTTGTCTGAAAAACTGTTTTTT. Amino acid sequence: CASSPTGLSEKLFF. Drawing the rest from reference TRBV18 and TRBJ1-4, the complete variable domain is NAGVMQNPRHLVRRRGQEARLRCSPMKGHSHVYWYRQLPEEGLKFMVYLQKENIIDESGMPKERFSAEFPKEGPSILRIQQVVRGDSAAYFCASSPTGLSEKLFFGSGTQLSVL.

This CDR3 reads CAWSVEGLMNTEAFF. The CDR3 region has the DNA TGTGCCTGGAGTGTGGAAGGACTGATGAACACTGAAGCTTTCTTT. The chain uses TRBV30 and TRBJ1-1; D gene ambiguous. CDR1 GTSNPN and CDR2 SVGIG come from the germline V gene (reference sequence). Deletions cut 0 bases from V and 0 bases from J, with 11 bases between. The CDR3 covers 15 residues.

This clone was observed a handful of times. V is TRBV5-4 and J is TRBJ2-1; 9 bases match TRBD2. The CDR3 totals 16 residues. Germline trimming cut 0 bases from V and 2 bases from J; bases unmatched to any gene: 3. The germline V gene has CDR1 SGHNT and CDR2 YYREEE (reference sequence). The CDR3 DNA reads TGTGCCAGCAGCTTGGAGTTAGCGGGAGCCTACAATGAGCAGTTCTTC. This codes for CASSLELAGAYNEQFF.

This clone was counted between two and nine times. The chain is built from TRBV5-5 and TRBJ2-1; 14 bases match TRBD2. Per germline, CDR1 SGHKS and CDR2 YYEKEE (reference sequence). The CDR3 covers 17 residues. Germline trimming cut 3 bases from V and 9 bases from J; bases unmatched to any gene: 11. The CDR3 is CASSSPPGTSGRGEQFF. The CDR3 DNA reads as TGTGCCAGCAGCTCCCCTCCCGGGACTAGCGGGAGAGGTGAGCAGTTCTTC.

The genes are TRBV6-5 and TRBJ2-2, with D unclear. V was pared by 4 bases and J by 6 bases, with 12 bases between. Looked up from germline, CDR1 is MNHEY and CDR2 is SVGAGI. There are 14 residues in the CDR3. CDR3 DNA: TGTGCCAGCAGTTCTCGCTTTGGCCCCGGGGAGCTGTTTTTT. Protein sequence: CASSSRFGPGELFF.

The chain has TRBV27 and TRBJ2-1; the D is unclear. Germline lookup yields CDR1 MNHEY and CDR2 SMNVEV (reference sequence). Trimming removed 6 bases at V and 6 bases at J, with 21 bases between. CDR3 size: 16 residues. The CDR3 nucleotides read TGTGCCAGCAGCCGCCTGAGGTACTCAATTGCCAATGAGCAGTTCTTC. It encodes CASSRLRYSIANEQFF.

V is TRBV7-3 and J is TRBJ2-7; TRBD1 aligns across 9 bases. Trimming removed 7 bases from V and 5 bases from J; junction bases left unmatched: 3. Germline-derived CDR1 and CDR2 are SGHTA and FQGTGA. This CDR3 has 12 residues. The CDR3 reads CASTRTGDEQYF. The CDR3 nucleotides read TGTGCCAGCACCAGGACAGGGGACGAGCAGTACTTC.

V gene TRBV2 combines with J gene TRBJ1-4; the D gene is possibly TRBD1 (6 bases). V was clipped by 7 bases and J by 8 bases, with 14 bases between them. The CDR3 loop spans 13 amino acids. Germline loops: CDR1 SNHLY, CDR2 FYNNEI. The CDR3 region has the DNA TGTGCCAGCAACGGAGAAACAGGGGAAAAACTGTTTTTT. The encoded protein is CASNGETGEKLFF.

The J gene is TRBJ2-5, the V gene TRBV28; D is unclear. Trimming stripped 6 bases from V and 1 base from J, with 18 bases between. Germline lookup yields CDR1 MDHEN and CDR2 SYDVKM. This CDR3 is built from 16 residues. CDR3 sequence reads: CASSPLEEEIQETQYF. As DNA, the CDR3 is TGTGCCAGCAGCCCCCTGGAAGAGGAAATCCAAGAGACCCAGTACTTC. Based on the CDR3 plus reference TRBV28 and TRBJ2-5, the full variable domain is DVKVTQSSRYLVKRTGEKVFLECVQDMDHENMFWYRQDPGLGLRLIYFSYDVKMKEKGDIPEGYSVSREKKERFSLILESASTNQTSMYLCASSPLEEEIQETQYFGPGTRLLVL.

Relative to its sample, this clone is medium-sized (0.01 to 0.1%). CDR3 in amino acids: CASSRGTSGASQFF. CDR3 nucleotides: TGTGCCAGCAGCCGTGGGACTAGCGGGGCCTCTCAGTTCTTC. The V gene is TRBV5-5, the J gene TRBJ2-1; TRBD2 agrees at 13 bases. Germline V gene sequence: CDR1 SGHKS, CDR2 YYEKEE (reference sequence). V shed 4 bases and J 13 bases; nucleotides not matched to a gene: 8. The CDR3 has 14 residues.